The entry below gives a single TCR beta chain sequence along with its context. Its target is not known. These data originate in a study of shared clonotypes between healthy human individuals. Study information: Those who served as donors were a couple of women and three men between the ages of 18 and 49. Each donor had three CD4 naive, three CD4 memory, two CD8 naive and one CD8 memory plate. Study-level findings and limits: Estimated richness was generally greater in naive than memory subsets.

Trimming removed 3 bases from V and 8 bases from J; junction bases left unmatched: 13. The length of the CDR3 is 18 residues. The V gene's germline CDR1 is SGHRS and CDR2 YFSETQ. Generated by immunoSEQ multiplex PCR, the TCRdb table keeps only in-frame clones and is missing some. Among approximately 1,500,000 clones, approximately 97% were seen once, and the ten largest hold roughly 1.2%. A CD45RA+ naive subset and a CD45RA-negative memory subset were split from CD4+ cells. The clonotype comes from a young man in good health. Sequencing used naive CD4+ T cells sorted from blood. The subset was: CD45RA+ positively selected. This chain joins TRBV5-1 and TRBJ2-2, with 13 bases aligning to TRBD2. CDR3 residues: CASSSSRTSGSSGGELFF. DNA of the CDR3: TGCGCCAGCAGCTCATCACGGACTAGCGGGAGTTCTGGAGGGGAGCTGTTTTTT.